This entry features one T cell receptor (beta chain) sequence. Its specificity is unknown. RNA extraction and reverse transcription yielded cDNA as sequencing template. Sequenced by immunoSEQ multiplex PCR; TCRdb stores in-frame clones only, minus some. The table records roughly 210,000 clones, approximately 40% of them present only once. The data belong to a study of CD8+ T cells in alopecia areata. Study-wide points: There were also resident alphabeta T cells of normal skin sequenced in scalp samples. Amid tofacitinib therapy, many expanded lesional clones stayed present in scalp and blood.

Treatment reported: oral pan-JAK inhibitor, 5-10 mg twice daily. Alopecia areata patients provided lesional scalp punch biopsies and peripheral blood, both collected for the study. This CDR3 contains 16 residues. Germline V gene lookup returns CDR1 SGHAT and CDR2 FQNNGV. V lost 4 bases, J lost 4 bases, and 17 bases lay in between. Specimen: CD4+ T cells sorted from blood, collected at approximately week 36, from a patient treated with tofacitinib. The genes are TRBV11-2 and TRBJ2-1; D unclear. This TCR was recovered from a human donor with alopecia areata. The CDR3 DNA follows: TGTGCCAGCAGCTCCCTAAAACTGGGCAGTTACAATGAGCAGTTCTTC. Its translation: CASSSLKLGSYNEQFF.